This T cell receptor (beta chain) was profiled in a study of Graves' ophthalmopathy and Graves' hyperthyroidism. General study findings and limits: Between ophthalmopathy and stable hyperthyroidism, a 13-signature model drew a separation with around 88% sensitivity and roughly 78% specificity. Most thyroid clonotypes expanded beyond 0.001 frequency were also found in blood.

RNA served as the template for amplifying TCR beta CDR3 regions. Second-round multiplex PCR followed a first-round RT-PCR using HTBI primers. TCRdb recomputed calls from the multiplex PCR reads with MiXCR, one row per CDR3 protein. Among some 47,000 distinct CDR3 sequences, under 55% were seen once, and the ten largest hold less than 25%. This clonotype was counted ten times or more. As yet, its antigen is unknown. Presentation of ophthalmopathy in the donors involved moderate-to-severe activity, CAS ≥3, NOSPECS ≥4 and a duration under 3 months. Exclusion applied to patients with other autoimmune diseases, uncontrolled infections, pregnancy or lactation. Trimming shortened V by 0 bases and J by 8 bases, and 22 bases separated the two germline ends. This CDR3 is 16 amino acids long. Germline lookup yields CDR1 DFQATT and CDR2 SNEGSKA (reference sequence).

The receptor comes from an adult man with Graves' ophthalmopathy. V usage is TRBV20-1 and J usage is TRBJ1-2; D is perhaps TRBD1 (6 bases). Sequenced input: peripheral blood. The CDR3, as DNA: TGCAGTGCTAGAGACCGGCGTCGGGGGGCGCGACACGGCTACACCTTC. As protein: CSARDRRRGARHGYTF.